Each of the 9 T cell receptor beta chains below was sequenced from the same sample in a study of blood T cell repertoires in COVID-19. Only in-frame clones appear in the TCRdb table, and some are missing; sequencing was by immunoSEQ multiplex PCR. This sample has roughly 68,000 clones, with about 90% found just once. Sequenced material: peripheral blood. The receptors stem from a man aged 50 to 60 with COVID-19, enrolled during active disease.

The V and J genes are TRBV4-3 and TRBJ2-7; 16 bases agree with TRBD2. The junction had 5 bases not matched to a gene; V was cut back by 1 base and J by 2 bases. CDR1 and CDR2 from the germline V gene are LGHNA and YSLEER. This CDR3 has 18 residues. The CDR3 coding sequence is TGCGCCAGCAGCCAAGGGGGACTAGCGGGAGGGATCCCCTACGAGCAGTACTTC. It encodes CASSQGGLAGGIPYEQYF.

This chain connects TRBV7-9 to TRBJ2-3; tentative D call: TRBD2 (5 bases). The germline V gene has CDR1 SEHNR and CDR2 FQNEAQ (reference sequence). There are 14 residues in the CDR3. CDR3 sequence (DNA): TGTGCTATCCGCGAGCGGTTAGGCACAGATACGCAGTATTTT. Residues: CAIRERLGTDTQYF. The full variable domain, with the rest looked up from reference TRBV7-9 and TRBJ2-3, is DTGVSQNPRHKITKRGQNVTFRCDPISEHNRLYWYRQTLGQGPEFLTYFQNEAQLEKSRLLSDRFSAERPKGSFSTLEIQRTEQGDSAMYLCAIRERLGTDTQYFGPGTRLTVL.

V usage is TRBV4-1 and J usage is TRBJ2-4, with D possibly matching TRBD1 (6 bases). V lost 4 bases, J lost 1 base, and 11 bases lay in between. Germline assignment: CDR1 MGHRA and CDR2 YSYEKL. The CDR3 contains 15 residues. The CDR3 region is CASSRGQGAKNIQYF. CDR3 DNA: TGCGCCAGCAGCCGTGGGCAGGGGGCCAAAAACATTCAGTACTTC.

This sequence joins TRBV11-1 and TRBJ2-7, with D perhaps TRBD1 (6 bases). The CDR3 is 12 residues long. With 2 bases removed from V and 6 bases from J, the gap between germline ends came to 8 bases. The germline V gene encodes CDR1 SGHAT and CDR2 FQDESV (reference sequence). In DNA, the CDR3 is TGTGCCAGCAGCTTACAGGGGCTCGAGCAGTACTTC. Translated: CASSLQGLEQYF.

The rearrangement joins TRBV19 to TRBJ1-1; D not certain. The CDR3 is 13 residues long. Trimming left V 9 bases short and J 5 bases short, with 16 bases between. Germline lookup yields CDR1 LNHDA and CDR2 SQIVND (reference sequence). The CDR3: CASPLPRVTEAFF. The CDR3 DNA is TGTGCCAGCCCTCTACCTCGGGTTACTGAAGCTTTCTTT.

This chain joins TRBV3-1 (or the pseudogene TRBV3-2) and TRBJ2-2; D gene uncertain. Germline V gene lookup returns CDR1 LGHDT and CDR2 YNNKEL (reference sequence). The CDR3 is 13 residues long. V was pared by 3 bases and J by 3 bases, with 5 bases between. CDR3 DNA: TGTGCCAGCAGCCAGTCGTACACCGGGGAGCTGTTTTTT. Amino acids: CASSQSYTGELFF.

The sample holds a few counts of this clone. The gene calls are TRBV3-1 (or the pseudogene TRBV3-2) and TRBJ2-1, with 13 bases fitting TRBD2. This CDR3 is built from 16 residues. Germline V gene sequence: CDR1 LGHDT, CDR2 YNNKEL (reference sequence). The V gene end was trimmed by 6 bases and the J gene end by 8 bases; junction bases not matched to a gene: 10. The CDR3 nucleotides are TGTGCCAGCAGTCTAAGAGGACTAGCGGGAGTGGATGAGCAGTTCTTC. As protein: CASSLRGLAGVDEQFF.

The chain combines TRBV4-3 with TRBJ1-1; D not certain. Germline V lookup: CDR1 LGHNA, CDR2 YSLEER. CDR3 size: 15 residues. V was clipped by 0 bases and J by 0 bases, with 8 bases between them. The CDR3 loop reads CASSQDGRVNTEAFF. The CDR3 DNA sequence: TGCGCCAGCAGCCAAGACGGTCGGGTGAACACTGAAGCTTTCTTT.

This clone occurred a few times. This chain joins TRBV24-1 and TRBJ1-2; D unclear. Germline CDR1 KGHDR, CDR2 SFDVKD. V dropped 9 bases and J dropped 8 bases, with 12 bases sitting between them. The CDR3 is 11 amino acids. CDR3 sequence reads: CATSSAYGYTF. The CDR3 DNA reads TGTGCCACCTCCAGTGCATACGGCTACACCTTC.